The 10 T cell receptor beta chains given below trace back to one sample, sequenced in a study of blood T cell repertoires in COVID-19. Produced via immunoSEQ multiplex PCR; TCRdb's table is partial and in-frame only. Here the sample spans about 280,000 clones, almost 85% being singletons. Sample: peripheral blood. Receptors were obtained from a man aged 45-65 years with active or convalescent COVID-19.

The count of this clone is one. The chain combines TRBV30 with TRBJ1-3; possible D gene TRBD1, 5 bases. Trimming removed 4 bases from V and 4 bases from J, with 5 bases in between. The CDR3 loop spans 11 amino acids. Germline CDR1 reads GTSNPN; CDR2 reads SVGIG (reference sequence). The CDR3 sequence: CAWNRGNTIYF. In DNA form, the CDR3 reads TGTGCCTGGAACAGGGGAAACACCATATATTTT.

For this clone: The sample has other DNA sequences that encode this CDR3 too. The chain joins TRBV7-9 to TRBJ1-2, with TRBD1 matching over 8 bases. The CDR3 is 14 residues long. Per germline, CDR1 SEHNR and CDR2 FQNEAQ (reference sequence). V trimming: 1 base; J trimming: 3 bases; junction bases outside the gene matches: 1. The CDR3 loop reads CASSLGTGYYGYTF. CDR3 nucleotides: TGTGCCAGCAGCTTAGGGACAGGGTACTATGGCTACACCTTC. Variable domain in full (rest from reference TRBV7-9 and TRBJ1-2): DTGVSQNPRHKITKRGQNVTFRCDPISEHNRLYWYRQTLGQGPEFLTYFQNEAQLEKSRLLSDRFSAERPKGSFSTLEIQRTEQGDSAMYLCASSLGTGYYGYTFGSGTRLTVV.

V usage is TRBV6-1 and J usage is TRBJ2-1; 15 bases line up with TRBD2. V gave up 3 bases and J gave up 7 bases; unmatched junction bases: 1. Per the germline V gene, CDR1 is MNHNS and CDR2 is SASEGT. The CDR3 length is 15 residues. The CDR3 region is CASSDGTSGRNEQFF. The CDR3 region has the DNA TGTGCCAGCAGTGACGGGACTAGCGGGAGGAATGAGCAGTTCTTC.

V gene TRBV6-4 combines with J gene TRBJ2-1; no reliable D call. V was cut by 7 bases and J by 2 bases, with 18 bases left in between. The germline CDR1 and CDR2 sequences are MRHNA and SNTAGT. CDR3 length: 16 residues. The CDR3: CASMLGGQNAYNEQFF. CDR3 sequence (DNA): TGTGCCAGCATGCTCGGTGGGCAGAACGCCTACAATGAGCAGTTCTTC.

This chain links TRBV6-5 with TRBJ1-3, with D perhaps TRBD1 (5 bases). Trimming removed 4 bases at V and 6 bases at J, with 16 bases between. Germline loops: CDR1 MNHEY, CDR2 SVGAGI. CDR3 length: 15 residues. The CDR3 spells CASSLALWGQNTIYF. The CDR3, as DNA: TGTGCCAGCAGTTTAGCCCTGTGGGGCCAAAACACCATATATTTT.

This sequence joins TRBV24-1 and TRBJ2-1, with TRBD2 identical over 8 bases. V dropped 5 bases and J dropped 3; count of bases not matched to a gene: 2. Looked up from germline, CDR1 is KGHDR and CDR2 is SFDVKD. The CDR3 loop spans 14 amino acids. CDR3 DNA sequence: TGTGCCACCAGTGCGGGGGGGAACTACAATGAGCAGTTCTTC. Translation gives CATSAGGNYNEQFF.

This chain joins TRBV9 and TRBJ1-2; 7 positions match TRBD1. The germline CDR1 and CDR2 sequences are SGDLS and YYNGEE. Trimming cost V 0 bases and J 10 bases; bases outside gene matches: 9. This CDR3 has 14 amino acids. CDR3 residues: CASSVAVGQAIYTF. As DNA, the CDR3 is TGTGCCAGCAGCGTAGCGGTAGGACAGGCCATCTACACCTTC. Looking up the rest from reference TRBV9 and TRBJ1-2 gives the full variable domain: DSGVTQTPKHLITATGQRVTLRCSPRSGDLSVYWYQQSLDQGLQFLIQYYNGEERAKGNILERFSAQQFPDLHSELNLSSLELGDSALYFCASSVAVGQAIYTFGSGTRLTVV.

The chain employs TRBV7-2 and TRBJ2-2; D is perhaps TRBD2 (5 bases). Germline V lookup: CDR1 SGHTA, CDR2 FQGNSA. Trimming stripped 4 bases from V and 6 bases from J, with 15 bases between. The CDR3 extends over 15 amino acids. CDR3 in DNA: TGTGCCAGCAGCTCCCGTGGACTCATTCCCGGGGAGCTGTTTTTT. Its translation is CASSSRGLIPGELFF. The whole variable domain, filled in from reference TRBV7-2 and TRBJ2-2, reads GAGVSQSPSNKVTEKGKDVELRCDPISGHTALYWYRQSLGQGLEFLIYFQGNSAPDKSGLPSDRFSAERTGGSVSTLTIQRTQQEDSAVYLCASSSRGLIPGELFFGEGSRLTVL.

A few counts support this clone. Other DNA sequences in the sample encode the same CDR3. This sequence joins TRBV2 and TRBJ1-1; no firm D call. The CDR3 contains 11 residues. Trimming shortened V by 5 bases and J by 2 bases, and 3 bases separated the two germline ends. Germline CDR1 SNHLY, CDR2 FYNNEI. This chain's CDR3 is CASSLNTEAFF. As DNA, the CDR3 is TGTGCCAGCAGTCTTAACACTGAAGCTTTCTTT.

This chain uses TRBV7-2 with TRBJ2-3; 8 nucleotides match TRBD1. Germline-derived CDR1 and CDR2 are SGHTA and FQGNSA. This CDR3 comprises 15 residues. J lost 8 bases, V lost 5 bases, and 12 bases had no gene match. Written as DNA, the CDR3 is TGTGCCAGCAGCATAGAGACAGGGGACCGTGGTACGCAGTATTTT. Its translation: CASSIETGDRGTQYF.